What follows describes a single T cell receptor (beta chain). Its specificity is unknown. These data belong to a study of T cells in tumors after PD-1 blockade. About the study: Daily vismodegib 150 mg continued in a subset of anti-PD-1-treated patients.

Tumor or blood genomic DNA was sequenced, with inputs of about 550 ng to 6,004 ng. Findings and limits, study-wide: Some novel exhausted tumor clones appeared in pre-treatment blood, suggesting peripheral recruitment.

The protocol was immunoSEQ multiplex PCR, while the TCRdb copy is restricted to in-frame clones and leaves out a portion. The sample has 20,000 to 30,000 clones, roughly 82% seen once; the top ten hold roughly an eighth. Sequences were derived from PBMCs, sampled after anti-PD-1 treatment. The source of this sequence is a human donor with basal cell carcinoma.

The CDR3 loop reads CASSSEWGGETQYF. The CDR3 DNA reads TGCGCCAGCAGCTCCGAATGGGGGGGTGAGACCCAGTACTTC. The chain combines TRBV5-1 with TRBJ2-5; the match to TRBD2 covers 7 bases. The germline CDR1 and CDR2 sequences are SGHRS and YFSETQ. After removal of 3 bases from V and 5 bases from J, the junction contained 7 bases not matched to a gene. This CDR3 region has 14 residues.